This TCR beta chain was observed in a study of T cells after yellow fever vaccination. The V gene's germline CDR1 is MDHEN and CDR2 SYDVKM. Trimming took off 7 bases at V and 7 bases at J, with 16 bases between the two ends. This CDR3 is built from 13 residues. Via MiXCR, TCRdb re-called the 5' RACE reads, giving one row per CDR3 protein. The sample contains around 310,000 distinct CDR3 sequences, around 3.9% of which appear only once. On this clonotype: Its antigen is still unknown.

Findings and limits, study-wide: There was a possibility that FACS-sorted repertoires contained abundant clonotypes contaminating from the bulk population. The study re-detected most primary-vaccination clones after the booster (96% CD4, around 90% CD8).

The J gene is TRBJ1-2, the V gene TRBV28; possible D gene TRBD1, 5 bases. This sequence was found in a man aged 18 to 30 who received the YFV17D yellow fever vaccine. The sequenced sample was PBMCs, obtained 5 days after the yellow fever booster vaccination. CDR3 DNA: TGTGCCAGCAACCGGGACCATGGGGGTGGCTACACCTTC. Amino acid sequence: CASNRDHGGGYTF.